This T cell receptor (beta chain) derives from a study of cytomegalovirus exposure and HLA in healthy donors. Points on this clone: Its antigen is not identified.

The germline gives CDR1 SGHDT, CDR2 YYEEEE. The CDR3 has 15 amino acids. V gave up 4 bases and J gave up 2 bases, with 15 bases separating them. The PCR ran on 60 Vbeta and 13 Jbeta primers. The protocol was immunoSEQ multiplex PCR, while the TCRdb copy is restricted to in-frame clones and leaves out a portion. The record lists 100,000 to 150,000 clones, of which the ten most abundant hold around 2.4%. Whole-study results and caveats: The investigators catalogued 150 to 200 TCR beta chains as cytomegalovirus-associated. Later genetic work tied a missense DCLRE1C variant to beta-chain V and J trimming.

V gene TRBV5-6 combines with J gene TRBJ1-2, with a weak D call TRBD1 (6 bases). Sample: PBMCs. The receptor was isolated from a man in his forties or fifties in good health and CMV-seronegative. CDR3 region: CASSEDRLGNYGYTF. The CDR3 DNA follows: TGTGCCAGCAGCGAAGACAGGTTGGGGAACTATGGCTACACCTTC.